The clone carrying this T cell receptor (beta chain) was seen many times. The antigen remains undetermined. CDR3 length equals 15 residues. Germline-derived CDR1 and CDR2 are LGHNA and YSLEER. Trimming took off 0 bases at V and 8 bases at J, with 14 bases between the two ends. This record belongs to a study of identical twins. Whole-study findings and limits: The same donors were not followed; conclusions instead depended on cross-sectional statistical analysis. Fewer insertions marked abundant cord blood beta clonotypes; young adult naive trended weakly, memory not at all.

Template switching added a universal primer site, and cDNA bore unique molecular identifiers. One entry per CDR3 protein, called by TCRdb with MiXCR from the 5' RACE reads. Among about 450,000 distinct CDR3 sequences listed, roughly 18% were seen once. The sequencing input was naive T cells sorted from blood. This chain joins TRBV4-3 and TRBJ2-1, with D possibly TRBD1 on 6 matching bases. This clonotype originated in a man aged 50 or older in good health. The CDR3: CASSQDETGIDEQFF. The CDR3 nucleotides read TGCGCCAGCAGCCAAGATGAGACAGGAATCGATGAGCAGTTCTTC.